A selection of T cell receptor beta chains follows, all from one sample in a study of blood T cell repertoires in COVID-19. The repertoire was sequenced with immunoSEQ multiplex PCR; TCRdb's copy has only in-frame clones and lacks some. The data show tens of thousands of clones, with around 90% seen just once and about a sixth held by the top ten. Material for sequencing was peripheral blood. The source of these receptors is a man between 65 and 85 years old with acute or convalescent COVID-19. CDR3s include the opening cysteine and the closing phenylalanine or tryptophan. A D gene is named only where the DNA matches it firmly. Clone size is not always given. Where it is, it says once, few, many or a class for expanded clones.

V: TRBV6-5
J: TRBJ2-5
size: .
D: TRBD2
DNA: TGTGCCAGCGGAGGCGGGGGGGAGATGGAGACCCAGTACTTC
CDR3: CASGGGGEMETQYF

V: TRBV24-1
J: TRBJ1-3
size: .
D: .
DNA: TGTGCCACCAGTGACACAAGAAGCTCTGGAAACACCATATATTTT
CDR3: CATSDTRSSGNTIYF

V: TRBV3-1/TRBV3-2
J: TRBJ1-5
size: .
D: .
DNA: TGTGCCAGCAGCCAAGATCTTGGCCAGCCCCAGCATTTT
CDR3: CASSQDLGQPQHF

V: TRBV5-1
J: TRBJ1-4
size: .
D: TRBD1
DNA: TGCGCCAGCAGCCCGGGACAGGGGGAAAAACTGTTTTTT
CDR3: CASSPGQGEKLFF

V: TRBV5-1
J: TRBJ2-5
size: .
D: TRBD2
DNA: TGCGCCAGCAGGCTAGCGGGAGTAGAGACCCAGTACTTC
CDR3: CASRLAGVETQYF

V: TRBV9
J: TRBJ2-1
size: .
D: TRBD1
DNA: TGTGCCAGCAGCGTAGCCGGGACAGTCTCCTACAATGAGCAGTTCTTC
CDR3: CASSVAGTVSYNEQFF

V: TRBV2
J: TRBJ2-1
size: few
D: TRBD2
DNA: TGTGCCAGCAGCAGGTCTAGCGGGAGCAATGAGCAGTTCTTC
CDR3: CASSRSSGSNEQFF

V: TRBV10-2
J: TRBJ2-4
size: .
D: TRBD2
DNA: TGCGCCAGCAGTGCCAGCGGGAGAGACATTCAGTACTTC
CDR3: CASSASGRDIQYF

V: TRBV6-4
J: TRBJ2-1
size: .
D: TRBD2
DNA: TGTGCCAGCAGTGACAGAATAGCGGGAGTTGGTGAGCAGTTCTTC
CDR3: CASSDRIAGVGEQFF

V: TRBV12-5
J: TRBJ2-2
size: .
D: .
DNA: TGTGCTAGTGGTTTGGCGTCAGGGGTTATAGGGGAGCTGTTTTTT
CDR3: CASGLASGVIGELFF

V: TRBV19
J: TRBJ1-5
size: .
D: .
DNA: TGTGCCAGTAGTAGCCGGGGTATGGGACAGCCCCAGCATTTT
CDR3: CASSSRGMGQPQHF

V: TRBV13
J: TRBJ2-7
size: .
D: TRBD2
DNA: TGTGCCAGCAGCTTCAATCTAGCGGGAGGGTACGAGCAGTACTTC
CDR3: CASSFNLAGGYEQYF

V: TRBV7-7
J: TRBJ2-5
size: .
D: TRBD1
DNA: TGTGCTAGCAGCTCGGGGACAGGGGCCGGGGAGACCCAGTACTTC
CDR3: CASSSGTGAGETQYF

V: TRBV2
J: TRBJ1-1
size: .
D: .
DNA: TGTGCCAGCATGGTGGGAGGGAACACTGAAGCTTTCTTT
CDR3: CASMVGGNTEAFF

V: TRBV28
J: TRBJ1-1
size: .
D: .
DNA: TGTGCCAGCAGGTACAGTCAGATGAACACTGAAGCTTTCTTT
CDR3: CASRYSQMNTEAFF

V: TRBV7-9
J: TRBJ1-4
size: once
D: .
DNA: TGTGCCAGCAGCTTAGGTTCGAGTGCAACTAATGAAAAACTGTTTTTT
CDR3: CASSLGSSATNEKLFF

V: TRBV24-1
J: TRBJ2-3
size: few
D: TRBD1
DNA: TGTGCCACCAGCGGAACCGGGACAGGGACAGATACGCAGTATTTT
CDR3: CATSGTGTGTDTQYF

V: TRBV29-1
J: TRBJ1-2
size: .
D: TRBD1
DNA: TGCAGCGTGCCGGGACAGGGCGCCCATGGCTACACCTTC
CDR3: CSVPGQGAHGYTF

V: TRBV28
J: TRBJ1-5
size: few
D: .
DNA: TGTGCCAGCAGTTTACCCCAGGAAGGTAAACAGCCCCAGCATTTT
CDR3: CASSLPQEGKQPQHF

V: TRBV5-4
J: TRBJ2-1
size: .
D: TRBD2
DNA: TGTGCCAGCAGCTCAGGACTAGCGGACTCCTACAATGAGCAGTTCTTC
CDR3: CASSSGLADSYNEQFF

V: TRBV18
J: TRBJ2-7
size: .
D: TRBD1
DNA: TGTGCCAGCTCACCAAATCTACAGGGGGCGGGCGAGCAGTACTTC
CDR3: CASSPNLQGAGEQYF

V: TRBV7-2
J: TRBJ2-3
size: .
D: TRBD2
DNA: TGTGCCAGCAGCTTAGCGTGGGCGGGAGGGGGGACAGATACGCAGTATTTT
CDR3: CASSLAWAGGGTDTQYF

V: TRBV11-2
J: TRBJ1-3
size: once
D: .
DNA: TGTGCCAGCAGCTTAACGGCGAGGGGAAACACCATATATTTT
CDR3: CASSLTARGNTIYF

V: TRBV3-1/TRBV3-2
J: TRBJ2-7
size: .
D: .
DNA: TGTGCCAGCAGCCAATTCACGCTTGGCCGGAGCTCCTACGAGCAGTACTTC
CDR3: CASSQFTLGRSSYEQYF

V: TRBV7-7
J: TRBJ2-1
size: .
D: TRBD1
DNA: TGTGCTAGCAGTATCGGGACAGGGTCCTACAATGAGCAGTTCTTC
CDR3: CASSIGTGSYNEQFF

V: TRBV6-2/TRBV6-3
J: TRBJ1-1
size: .
D: .
DNA: TGTGCCAGCAGTGGAGCGGGATCAGCTTTCTTT
CDR3: CASSGAGSAFF

V: TRBV11-3
J: TRBJ2-6
size: .
D: .
DNA: TGTGCCAGCAGCTTAGGCAGCGTGGGCTCTGGGGCCAACGTCCTGACTTTC
CDR3: CASSLGSVGSGANVLTF

V: TRBV9
J: TRBJ2-7
size: .
D: TRBD1
DNA: TGTGCCAGCAGCGGGGGGATCGGACAGGGTCTGATCTACGAGCAGTACTTC
CDR3: CASSGGIGQGLIYEQYF

V: TRBV28
J: TRBJ1-1
size: .
D: TRBD1
DNA: TGTGCCAGCAGTTTAAGGGGGCGCGGAGCTTTCTTT
CDR3: CASSLRGRGAFF

V: TRBV5-6
J: TRBJ1-1
size: .
D: .
DNA: TGTGCCAGCAGCTTCGGGCAGGGCGGATCTGAAGCTTTCTTT
CDR3: CASSFGQGGSEAFF

V: TRBV3-1/TRBV3-2
J: TRBJ1-6
size: .
D: .
DNA: TGTGCCAGCAGCCAAACAGTAAATTCACCCCTCCACTTT
CDR3: CASSQTVNSPLHF

V: TRBV19
J: TRBJ2-3
size: .
D: .
DNA: TGTGCCAGTAGTCAAGGCGGGACCCTAGATACGCAGTATTTT
CDR3: CASSQGGTLDTQYF

V: TRBV29-1
J: TRBJ2-7
size: .
D: TRBD1
DNA: TGCAGCGTTGAAAAACTCGGGACAGGCGGCGAGCAGTACTTC
CDR3: CSVEKLGTGGEQYF

V: TRBV5-1
J: TRBJ1-1
size: .
D: TRBD1
DNA: TGCGCCAGTAAAAAGCAGACAGGGGAAGTGAACACTGAAGCTTTCTTT
CDR3: CASKKQTGEVNTEAFF

V: TRBV7-6
J: TRBJ2-1
size: .
D: TRBD2
DNA: TGTGCCAGCAGCTTTGGCAGCGGGAGAAACGATAATGAGCAGTTCTTC
CDR3: CASSFGSGRNDNEQFF

V: TRBV7-2
J: TRBJ1-3
size: .
D: TRBD1
DNA: TGTGCCAGCAGACCAACAGGGGGCTCTGGAAACACCATATATTTT
CDR3: CASRPTGGSGNTIYF

V: TRBV28
J: TRBJ1-4
size: .
D: TRBD1
DNA: TGTGCCAGCAGTCCACCACAGGGGGCGGGGGGATCTAATGAAAAACTGTTTTTT
CDR3: CASSPPQGAGGSNEKLFF

V: TRBV5-1
J: TRBJ1-5
size: .
D: .
DNA: TGCGCCAGCAGCTTTGCAGGGGACGATCAGCCCCAGCATTTT
CDR3: CASSFAGDDQPQHF

V: TRBV4-3
J: TRBJ2-7
size: .
D: .
DNA: TGCGCCAGCAGCCAAGGAGAAAACAGGGTGGGCGAGCAGTACTTC
CDR3: CASSQGENRVGEQYF

V: TRBV2
J: TRBJ1-1
size: .
D: .
DNA: TGTGCCAGCAGTGGTGAGGCAGGACTGGGTTTCTTT
CDR3: CASSGEAGLGFF

V: TRBV21-1
J: TRBJ1-2
size: .
D: .
DNA: TGTGCCAGCAGCAAAGAACTCCAGCCTAGTGGCTACACCTTC
CDR3: CASSKELQPSGYTF

V: TRBV7-8
J: TRBJ2-7
size: few
D: .
DNA: TGTGCCAGCAGCACAATGCCCGGGAATTACGAGCAGTACTTC
CDR3: CASSTMPGNYEQYF

V: TRBV28
J: TRBJ2-1
size: .
D: TRBD2
DNA: TGTGCCAGCAGCCCTCTAGCGGACGTATACAATGAGCAGTTCTTC
CDR3: CASSPLADVYNEQFF